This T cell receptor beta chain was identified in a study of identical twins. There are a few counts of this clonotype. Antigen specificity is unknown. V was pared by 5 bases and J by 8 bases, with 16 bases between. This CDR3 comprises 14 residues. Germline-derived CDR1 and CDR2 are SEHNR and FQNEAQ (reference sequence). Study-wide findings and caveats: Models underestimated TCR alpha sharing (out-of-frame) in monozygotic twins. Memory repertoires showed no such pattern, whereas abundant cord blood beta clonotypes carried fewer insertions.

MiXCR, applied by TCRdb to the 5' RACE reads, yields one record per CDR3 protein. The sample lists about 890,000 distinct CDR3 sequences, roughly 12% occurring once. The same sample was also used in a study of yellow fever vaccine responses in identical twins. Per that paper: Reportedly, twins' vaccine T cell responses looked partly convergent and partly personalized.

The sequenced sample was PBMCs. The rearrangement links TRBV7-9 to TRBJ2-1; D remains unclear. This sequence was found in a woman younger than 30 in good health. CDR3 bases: TGTGCCAGCAGCCGACCTCTAAGATGGGATGAGCAGTTCTTC. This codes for CASSRPLRWDEQFF.